This T cell receptor (beta chain) is drawn from a study of T-cell reconstitution after alpha-beta-depleted transplantation in children (dated by TCRdb to the mid-2010s). Looking at the study overall: The study quantitatively tracked T-cell immune reconstitution after TCRalphabeta/CD19-depleted allogeneic hematopoietic cell transplantation in children using TCR repertoire profiling.

Concerning this clonotype itself: Its target antigen remains unknown. No much larger clone exists at a distance of one base, and base qualities are not known.

CDR1 and CDR2, per the germline V gene, are KGHSH and LQKENI. The CDR3 spans 14 residues, from the cysteine through the phenylalanine. The read is trimmed to its CDR3 DNA, 42 bases read in frame from base 1. Cut back by 0 bases and 9 bases, the V and J ends lie 12 bases apart. The intended sense of this specimen's treatment or condition label: allogeneic hematopoietic cell transplantation with graft depleted of TCRalphabeta T cells and CD19 B cells. The transplant recipients were children given TCRalphabeta/CD19-depleted allogeneic hematopoietic cell grafts. The method behind the library was PCR. Data came from an Illumina HiSeq 2500. TCR library preparation used molecular barcoding, with unique molecular identifiers applied to normalize quantification of the TCRbeta repertoire. TCRdb trimmed the raw reads at Q25, called clones with MiXCR and kept productive beta chains. When rows share a CDR3 protein, they turn into one entry using the most common DNA and genes. The sample table contains fewer than 700,000 distinct CDR3 sequences; only one count was recorded for roughly 13% of them. The ten largest clones add up to 2% to 2.5% of the sample.

The full study reports these points: Hyperexpanded clone frequencies declined over subsequent months; after one year, T-cell counts and TCRbeta diversity were mostly attributed to newly produced T cells. In some patients, high TCRbeta diversity at day 60 was attributed to recipient T cells and intrathymic progenitors that had survived conditioning. The apparently early alphabetaT-cell count recovery about two months after transplant was reportedly dependent on only several hundred rapidly expanded clones derived from non-depleted graft cells.

The sequence derives from a male patient younger than 18 who had a stem cell transplant for acute myeloid leukemia, so the T cells may come from the graft donor. The V gene is TRBV18 and the J gene is TRBJ2-1; a tentative D call is TRBD2 (6 bases match). This specimen consisted of PBMCs, mostly from graft donor cells, obtained 360 days after TCRalphabeta/CD19-depleted stem cell transplant. The DNA is as follows: TGTGCCAGCTCACCACCGCTAGCGTGGGGTGAGCAGTTCTTC. Translated, this gives CASSPPLAWGEQFF.